This T cell receptor beta chain originates from a study of early stage breast cancer tumors. Study in general: About 70% of the 16 invasive tumors were ER+, PR+ and HER2-. Average read coverage per sample was approximately 9.4-fold. Broader study findings: Functional markers like CD4, CD8 and FOXP3 were missed in bulk sequencing.

The count of this clone is one. Its antigen is currently unknown. Each sample had two DNA replicates, about 0.5 ug blood or approximately 1.5 ug tissue. Profiling relied on immunoSEQ multiplex PCR, and the TCRdb table lists in-frame clones only, not all of them. The data hold roughly 56,000 clones, with about three quarters observed a single time. The V and J ends lost 2 bases and 1 base, in that order; junction bases with no gene match: 2. Germline lookup yields CDR1 GTSNPN and CDR2 SVGIG (reference sequence). The length of the CDR3 is 14 residues. The rearrangement joins TRBV30 to TRBJ2-7; 10 bases align to TRBD2. Sequenced input: blood. The sequence was collected from a person aged 25 to 39 with breast cancer. CDR3 protein: CAWSLGLASYEQYF. For the CDR3, the DNA is TGTGCCTGGAGTTTGGGACTAGCGTCCTACGAGCAGTACTTC.